Below are 31 T cell receptor beta chains sequenced from a single sample in a study of radiotherapy plus CTLA-4 blockade in lung cancer. Profiling relied on immunoSEQ multiplex PCR, and the TCRdb table lists in-frame clones only, not all of them. The data show 45,000 or so clones, about 88% seen once. Source: peripheral blood, taken from a patient treated with radiotherapy plus ipilimumab. The receptors derive from a human donor with non-small cell lung cancer whose response to radiotherapy plus ipilimumab could not be evaluated.

In regard to this clone: The same CDR3 also results from other DNA sequences found in this sample. The V and J genes are TRBV27 and TRBJ2-7, with a possible D match to TRBD2 (6 bases). Germline values: CDR1 MNHEY, CDR2 SMNVEV (reference sequence). The CDR3 spans 13 residues. The V end lost 2 bases, the J end lost 6 bases, and 11 bases lay between the germline ends. The DNA of the CDR3 is TGTGCCAGCAGTTTACAGGTGGAGGGCGAGCAGTACTTC. It codes for CASSLQVEGEQYF.

By sample share, this clone is medium-sized. The CDR3 sequence is CASSQGQFYGYTF. The CDR3 DNA reads TGCGCCAGCAGCCAGGGGCAATTCTATGGCTACACCTTC. This chain uses TRBV4-3 with TRBJ1-2, with TRBD1 as a possible D gene (5 bases). The CDR3 spans 13 residues. V dropped 3 bases and J dropped 4 bases, with 9 bases sitting between them. Germline V gives CDR1 LGHNA, CDR2 YSLEER.

V and J are TRBV19 and TRBJ1-5; D is uncertain. The germline V and J ends were trimmed by 2 bases and 2 bases, with 13 bases remaining between them. Per the germline V gene, CDR1 is LNHDA and CDR2 is SQIVND (reference sequence). The CDR3 sequence is 16 residues long. This CDR3 is CASSISGGQGNQPQHF. CDR3 nucleotide sequence: TGTGCCAGTAGTATAAGCGGCGGCCAGGGCAATCAGCCCCAGCATTTT.

The chain combines TRBV19 with TRBJ1-2, with 10 nucleotides matching TRBD1. Trimming cost V 1 base and J 4 bases; bases outside gene matches: 9. The germline V gene encodes CDR1 LNHDA and CDR2 SQIVND (reference sequence). The CDR3 runs 17 residues. The CDR3 DNA is TGTGCCAGTAGTATAGCCCGATCCGGGACAGGGGCCTATGGCTACACCTTC. The encoded protein is CASSIARSGTGAYGYTF.

The genes are TRBV9 and TRBJ2-3; the match to TRBD2 covers 8 bases. The CDR3 is 15 residues long. V shed 4 bases, J shed 4 bases, and the junction held 8 bases outside the gene matches. CDR1 SGDLS and CDR2 YYNGEE come from the germline V gene. CDR3 protein: CASSNYGRGSDTQYF. The CDR3 DNA is TGTGCCAGCAGCAACTACGGGAGGGGGTCAGATACGCAGTATTTT.

The chain is built from TRBV12-2 and TRBJ2-7; the D call TRBD2 from the table was never checked on the DNA. TRBV12-2 is given as a pseudogene. CDR3 length: 13 amino acids. The DNA of the CDR3 is TGTGCAAGTCGACCACTAGCGGGGTACGAGCAGTACTTC. Encoded protein: CASRPLAGYEQYF.

This rearrangement joins TRBV7-9 to TRBJ1-2; TRBD1 aligns across 11 bases. Trimming removed 3 bases from V and 2 bases from J; junction bases left unmatched: 2. This CDR3 has 15 residues. Germline CDR1 SEHNR, CDR2 FQNEAQ (reference sequence). The CDR3 nucleotides read TGTGCCAGCAGCTTTGGACAGGGGGCCAACTATGGCTACACCTTC. Translation gives CASSFGQGANYGYTF.

The chain carries TRBV4-3 and TRBJ2-1; weak D call: TRBD2 (6 bases). The CDR3 has 16 amino acids. The germline CDR1 and CDR2 sequences are LGHNA and YSLEER. Between the trimmed V and J ends, which lost 0 bases and 4 bases, there was a span of 13 bases. Here the CDR3 DNA reads TGCGCCAGCAGCCAAGAGGGGAGGTCTGGGTACAATGAGCAGTTCTTC. Its translation is CASSQEGRSGYNEQFF.

This clone was seen just once. The chain recombines TRBV18 with TRBJ2-7; 10 bases align to TRBD1. Looked up from germline, CDR1 is KGHSH and CDR2 is LQKENI. CDR3 length: 13 residues. The V segment lost 1 base and the J segment 6 bases; nucleotides outside the gene matches: 0. In DNA, the CDR3 is TGTGCCAGCTCACCACGGGACAGGGGCGAGCAGTACTTC. It codes for CASSPRDRGEQYF.

J is TRBJ2-7 and V is TRBV7-6, with 13 bases fitting TRBD2. CDR3 length equals 19 residues. Germline lookup yields CDR1 SGHVS and CDR2 FNYEAQ. V shed 5 bases, J shed 7 bases, and the junction held 20 bases outside the gene matches. The CDR3 nucleotides read TGTGCCAGCAGCCCAGGGACTAGCGGGGAGATCTTCCTTCTTGGGGAGCAGTACTTC. Encoded protein: CASSPGTSGEIFLLGEQYF.

The table lists this clone with a count of one. V and J are TRBV28 and TRBJ1-2; TRBD1 agrees at 9 bases. This CDR3 has 15 amino acids. Germline V lookup: CDR1 MDHEN, CDR2 SYDVKM. J lost 8 bases, V lost 5 bases, and 12 bases had no gene match. CDR3 loop: CASSPPPDRGQGYTF. The CDR3 DNA reads as TGTGCCAGCAGTCCCCCCCCGGACAGGGGTCAGGGCTACACCTTC.

V and J are TRBV18 and TRBJ2-5; maybe TRBD1 (6 bases). The CDR3 is 16 residues long. Germline V CDR1 and CDR2: KGHSH, LQKENI. V lost 0 bases and J lost 2, with 13 bases in between. CDR3 nucleotide sequence: TGTGCCAGCTCACCACCGGGGGCGCACCCTCAAGAGACCCAGTACTTC. Translating it yields CASSPPGAHPQETQYF.

This chain uses TRBV25-1 with TRBJ1-1; 8 bases align to TRBD1. The CDR3 is 13 amino acids. Germline-derived CDR1 and CDR2 are MGHDK and SYGVNS. The junction had 3 bases not matched to a gene; V was cut back by 4 bases and J by 5 bases. The CDR3 loop reads CASSAGGATEAFF. CDR3 in DNA: TGTGCCAGCAGTGCAGGGGGCGCAACTGAAGCTTTCTTT. The variable domain in full, completed from reference TRBV25-1 and TRBJ1-1, reads EADIYQTPRYLVIGTGKKITLECSQTMGHDKMYWYQQDPGMELHLIHYSYGVNSTEKGDLSSESTVSRIRTEHFPLTLESARPSHTSQYLCASSAGGATEAFFGQGTRLTVV.

The genes are TRBV5-1 and TRBJ2-2, with 8 bases matching TRBD1. Germline V lookup: CDR1 SGHRS, CDR2 YFSETQ. The CDR3 is 16 amino acids. Unmatched junction bases numbered 14, after V lost 5 bases and J lost 8 bases. The CDR3 DNA is TGCGCCAGCAGTGCATCCCAGGGGGCCCGCATGGGGGAGCTGTTTTTT. It is translated as CASSASQGARMGELFF.

The chain employs TRBV7-2 and TRBJ2-5; maybe TRBD1 (6 bases). V lost 3 bases and J 5 bases, leaving 13 bases between the germline ends. The CDR3 spans 14 residues. Germline assignment: CDR1 SGHTA and CDR2 FQGNSA. CDR3 sequence: CASSLAGVIETQYF. In nucleotides, the CDR3 is TGTGCCAGCAGCTTGGCAGGGGTAATCGAGACCCAGTACTTC.

This clone was counted between two and nine times. This sequence joins TRBV6-5 and TRBJ2-3; 10 bases map to TRBD2. CDR1 is MNHEY, CDR2 SVGAGI, per germline. CDR3 length: 15 residues. With V trimmed by 2 bases and J by 5 bases, 4 bases remained unmatched. In nucleotides, the CDR3 is TGTGCCAGCAGTTACGAGCGGGGGGGCGTAGATACGCAGTATTTT. Protein product: CASSYERGGVDTQYF.

The rearrangement links TRBV11-2 to TRBJ2-3, with 8 positions matching TRBD2. Trimming cost V 1 base and J 3 bases; bases outside gene matches: 3. The CDR3 extends over 15 amino acids. From germline, CDR1 is SGHAT and CDR2 FQNNGV. CDR3 region: CASSLAGGWTDTQYF. CDR3 DNA sequence: TGTGCCAGCAGCTTAGCGGGGGGGTGGACAGATACGCAGTATTTT.

The V call is TRBV19, the J call TRBJ1-1; possibly TRBD1 for D (6 bases). V was cut by 4 bases and J by 5 bases, with 11 bases left in between. Germline CDR1 reads LNHDA; CDR2 reads SQIVND (reference sequence). The CDR3 length is 13 residues. CDR3 residues: CASSSRGLTEAFF. CDR3 nucleotides: TGTGCCAGTAGTAGCAGGGGTCTGACTGAAGCTTTCTTT.

In DNA, the CDR3 is TGCGCCAGCAGCGTACAGGCAGGGAATTCACCCCTCCACTTT. This translates into CASSVQAGNSPLHF. This chain links TRBV5-1 with TRBJ1-6; tentative D call: TRBD1 (5 bases). Per germline, CDR1 SGHRS and CDR2 YFSETQ. Trimming removed 4 bases from V and 7 bases from J, with 12 bases in between. CDR3 length: 14 amino acids.

The chain uses TRBV4-1 and TRBJ1-1; possibly TRBD1 for D (5 bases). The length of the CDR3 is 14 residues. Germline CDR1 is MGHRA and CDR2 is YSYEKL. Trimming pared 2 bases from V and 0 bases from J, leaving 7 bases between. The CDR3 sequence: CASSQYRMNTEAFF. In DNA form, the CDR3 reads TGCGCCAGCAGCCAATACAGGATGAACACTGAAGCTTTCTTT.

V is TRBV19 and J is TRBJ1-5; possible D gene TRBD1, 5 bases. Trimming left V 3 bases short and J 6 bases short, with 12 bases between. Germline V gene sequence: CDR1 LNHDA, CDR2 SQIVND (reference sequence). The CDR3 runs 14 residues. The CDR3 region has the DNA TGTGCCAGTAGTATCCGGGCAGGGCCTCAGCCCCAGCATTTT. Translation: CASSIRAGPQPQHF.

The chain employs TRBV4-1 and TRBJ2-1; perhaps TRBD1 as D (6 bases). The CDR3 is 15 amino acids. Trimming took 2 bases from V and 2 from J, leaving 10 bases between them. CDR1 is MGHRA and CDR2 is YSYEKL in the germline V gene. CDR3 bases: TGCGCCAGCAGCCAAACAGGGTCCCCCTACAATGAGCAGTTCTTC. Protein product: CASSQTGSPYNEQFF.

This clone has a handful of counts. The chain uses TRBV4-3 and TRBJ1-5; D call uncertain. The CDR3 contains 15 residues. Trimming took off 0 bases at V and 0 bases at J, with 6 bases between the two ends. The V gene's germline CDR1 is LGHNA and CDR2 YSLEER. The CDR3 loop is CASSQEAGSNQPQHF. The CDR3 DNA follows: TGCGCCAGCAGCCAAGAGGCGGGTAGCAATCAGCCCCAGCATTTT.

This chain joins TRBV6-5 and TRBJ2-5; 7 positions match TRBD1. Per the germline V gene, CDR1 is MNHEY and CDR2 is SVGAGI. The V segment lost 2 bases and the J segment 11 bases; nucleotides outside the gene matches: 8. This CDR3 is built from 13 residues. The CDR3 protein is CASSYPTGPQQYF. The CDR3 nucleotides read TGTGCCAGCAGTTACCCGACAGGGCCTCAGCAGTACTTC.

The V and J genes are TRBV5-1 and TRBJ2-7, with D possibly TRBD1 on 9 matching bases. This CDR3 spans 16 amino acids. Germline assignment: CDR1 SGHRS and CDR2 YFSETQ. With 2 bases removed from V and 7 bases from J, the gap between germline ends came to 22 bases. CDR3 residues: CASSFGQGREAWEQYF. DNA for the CDR3: TGCGCCAGCAGCTTCGGACAGGGGCGGGAGGCGTGGGAGCAGTACTTC.

The chain recombines TRBV5-1 with TRBJ2-3; D remains ambiguous. The CDR3 length is 15 residues. V lost 4 bases and J 0 bases, leaving 12 bases between the germline ends. CDR1 is SGHRS, CDR2 YFSETQ, per germline. The CDR3 bases are TGCGCCAGCAGCCACGAAGTAGATAGCACAGATACGCAGTATTTT. Its protein is CASSHEVDSTDTQYF.

V usage is TRBV28 and J usage is TRBJ1-5, with 9 bases fitting TRBD1. The CDR3 loop spans 15 amino acids. Germline V gene data show CDR1 as MDHEN and CDR2 as SYDVKM. V lost 6 bases and J lost 1; bases outside the gene matches: 4. In DNA, the CDR3 is TGTGCCAGCAGGGGACAGGGTGGCAGCAATCAGCCCCAGCATTTT. Amino acid sequence: CASRGQGGSNQPQHF.

The V gene is TRBV7-2, the J gene TRBJ2-1, with D possibly being TRBD2 (5 bases). The CDR3 contains 15 residues. The ends were cut back, 5 bases at V and 8 bases at J, with 19 bases in the middle. CDR1 and CDR2 from the germline V gene are SGHTA and FQGNSA. The CDR3 DNA reads as TGTGCCAGCAGCACGTTCACCGGGTCGCGGGATGAGCAGTTCTTC. Translating it yields CASSTFTGSRDEQFF. Full variable domain (remainder filled in from reference TRBV7-2 and TRBJ2-1): GAGVSQSPSNKVTEKGKDVELRCDPISGHTALYWYRQSLGQGLEFLIYFQGNSAPDKSGLPSDRFSAERTGGSVSTLTIQRTQQEDSAVYLCASSTFTGSRDEQFFGPGTRLTVL.

The CDR3 here is CASSDSGTAYGYTF. The CDR3 DNA sequence: TGTGCCAGCAGTGATTCCGGGACTGCCTATGGCTACACCTTC. The chain carries TRBV25-1 and TRBJ1-2; D perhaps matches TRBD1 (5 bases). The CDR3 runs to 14 residues. Germline V lookup: CDR1 MGHDK, CDR2 SYGVNS. Trimming took off 3 bases at V and 4 bases at J, with 12 bases between the two ends.

The V call is TRBV7-9, the J call TRBJ2-7; TRBD1 is a possible D gene (6 bases). V was shortened by 5 bases and J by 3 bases, with 11 bases between the two germline ends. Germline-derived CDR1 and CDR2 are SEHNR and FQNEAQ (reference sequence). This CDR3 comprises 13 residues. The CDR3 DNA reads as TGTGCCAGCAGCCAATCGACAGGCTACGAGCAGTACTTC. It yields the protein CASSQSTGYEQYF.

This chain uses TRBV6-1 with TRBJ1-5; 8 bases match TRBD1. The CDR3 totals 13 residues. The ends lost 7 bases at V and 5 bases at J; junction bases unmatched: 4. Germline lookup yields CDR1 MNHNS and CDR2 SASEGT. The CDR3 loop reads CASNPTGDQPQHF. Written as DNA, the CDR3 is TGTGCCAGCAACCCGACAGGGGATCAGCCCCAGCATTTT.